The 16 T cell receptor beta chains reported below all come from one sample, sequenced in a study of beta chain features in type 1 diabetes. All of the isolated RNA was reverse transcribed, so expressed TCRB transcripts were sequenced. Clones were read by immunoSEQ multiplex PCR, and TCRdb kept only the in-frame ones, dropping some. The sample includes around 350,000 clones, around 13% of them seen just once. The source material was naive CD4+ T cells from blood. The origin of the receptors is a young man in good health.

The V gene is TRBV5-1, the J gene TRBJ2-3, with no clear D. Germline V gives CDR1 SGHRS, CDR2 YFSETQ. Deletions cut 5 bases from V and 0 bases from J, with 10 bases between. This CDR3 has 14 residues. CDR3 amino acids: CASRRPSSTDTQYF. The CDR3 DNA reads TGCGCCAGCAGGCGCCCTAGTAGCACAGATACGCAGTATTTT.

The J gene is TRBJ2-5, the V gene TRBV9, with TRBD2 matching over 8 bases. This CDR3 is built from 14 residues. The V and J ends lost 4 bases and 3 bases, in that order; junction bases with no gene match: 5. Germline-derived CDR1 and CDR2 are SGDLS and YYNGEE. The CDR3 loop is CASSSRGLEETQYF. CDR3 bases: TGTGCCAGCAGCTCGCGGGGACTAGAAGAGACCCAGTACTTC.

This clone has only a few counts. J is TRBJ2-7 and V is TRBV13, with 10 bases aligning to TRBD2. This CDR3 is built from 18 residues. CDR1 is PRHDT, CDR2 FYEKMQ, per germline (reference sequence). V lost 1 base, J lost 5 bases, and 14 bases stayed unmatched. The CDR3 reads CASSLDRGASGSIHEQYF. CDR3 DNA: TGTGCCAGCAGCTTAGATCGAGGGGCTAGCGGGAGTATCCACGAGCAGTACTTC.

This clone turned up a few times. The chain has TRBV6-6 and TRBJ2-1; 12 bases agree with TRBD2. Germline V gives CDR1 MNHNY, CDR2 SVGAGI (reference sequence). V gave up 4 bases and J gave up 7 bases; unmatched junction bases: 8. CDR3 length: 16 amino acids. CDR3 amino acids: CASSSQTSGSSNEQFF. In nucleotides, the CDR3 is TGTGCCAGCAGTTCCCAGACTAGCGGGAGTTCGAATGAGCAGTTCTTC.

The V gene is TRBV7-9, the J gene TRBJ1-2, with 9 bases identical to TRBD1. The CDR3 has 14 amino acids. V was clipped by 1 base and J by 4 bases; unmatched bases: 1. Germline CDR1 and CDR2: SEHNR and FQNEAQ (reference sequence). This CDR3 reads CASSLVQGAYGYTF. CDR3 nucleotides: TGTGCCAGCAGCTTAGTACAGGGGGCCTATGGCTACACCTTC.

The chain carries TRBV5-1 and TRBJ2-7; the D gene is possibly TRBD2 (7 bases). Germline V gene sequence: CDR1 SGHRS, CDR2 YFSETQ. Trimming cost V 1 base and J 3 bases, with 14 bases left between them. The CDR3 contains 15 residues. Here the CDR3 DNA reads TGCGCCAGCAGCTTGTTGGGGGGGCTAAACTACGAGCAGTACTTC. Translating it yields CASSLLGGLNYEQYF.

CDR3 residues: CASSIGTGGIAEAFF. The CDR3 coding sequence is TGTGCCAGCTCAATAGGGACAGGGGGCATCGCTGAAGCTTTCTTT. This chain links TRBV18 with TRBJ1-1; 12 bases are shared with TRBD1. Germline CDR1 reads KGHSH; CDR2 reads LQKENI. The CDR3 is made up of 15 amino acids. The junction had 7 bases not matched to a gene; V was cut back by 5 bases and J by 6 bases. Filled out from reference TRBV18 and TRBJ1-1, the complete variable domain reads NAGVMQNPRHLVRRRGQEARLRCSPMKGHSHVYWYRQLPEEGLKFMVYLQKENIIDESGMPKERFSAEFPKEGPSILRIQQVVRGDSAAYFCASSIGTGGIAEAFFGQGTRLTVV.

This clone showed up just a few times. The rearrangement joins TRBV4-3 to TRBJ1-5, with no clear D. V was cut by 4 bases and J by 5 bases, with 21 bases left in between. The CDR3 consists of 17 residues. The germline CDR1 and CDR2 sequences are LGHNA and YSLEER. The CDR3 sequence is CASSPQMGPGRHQPQHF. As DNA, the CDR3 is TGCGCCAGCAGCCCACAAATGGGCCCGGGGAGACATCAGCCCCAGCATTTT.

This clone showed up just a few times. The chain joins TRBV5-1 to TRBJ2-1, with 7 nucleotides matching TRBD2. This CDR3 is built from 16 residues. V gave up 2 bases and J gave up 8 bases; unmatched junction bases: 13. Germline CDR1 is SGHRS and CDR2 is YFSETQ. The CDR3 loop reads CASSFLGQGGIDEQFF. The CDR3, as DNA: TGCGCCAGCAGCTTTTTAGGCCAGGGAGGGATTGATGAGCAGTTCTTC.

This chain joins TRBV28 and TRBJ2-7, with 7 bases fitting TRBD2. Trimming took 4 bases from V and 2 from J; bases not matched to a gene: 2. This CDR3 comprises 13 residues. Germline CDR1 MDHEN, CDR2 SYDVKM. CDR3 nucleotides: TGTGCCAGCAGTTCTAGCGGTCCCTACGAGCAGTACTTC. The encoded protein is CASSSSGPYEQYF.

The rearrangement links TRBV5-4 to TRBJ2-1; 10 bases agree with TRBD2. The junction had 13 bases not matched to a gene; V was cut back by 0 bases and J by 7 bases. The germline V gene has CDR1 SGHNT and CDR2 YYREEE (reference sequence). The CDR3 loop spans 18 amino acids. The CDR3 DNA reads TGTGCCAGCAGCTTGGCCTTCTTCAGCGGGAGGGCCATGAATGAGCAGTTCTTC. Translated, it gives CASSLAFFSGRAMNEQFF. Drawing the rest from reference TRBV5-4 and TRBJ2-1, the complete variable domain is ETGVTQSPTHLIKTRGQQVTLRCSSQSGHNTVSWYQQALGQGPQFIFQYYREEENGRGNFPPRFSGLQFPNYSSELNVNALELDDSALYLCASSLAFFSGRAMNEQFFGPGTRLTVL.

This chain uses TRBV7-2 with TRBJ2-3; 7 positions agree with TRBD2. CDR1 SGHTA and CDR2 FQGNSA come from the germline V gene. The trim removed 1 base at V and 10 bases at J, leaving 2 bases unmatched. This CDR3 contains 12 residues. Here the CDR3 reads CASSLGGGAQYF. CDR3 nucleotides: TGTGCCAGCAGCTTAGGTGGGGGGGCGCAGTATTTT.

This chain links TRBV5-1 with TRBJ2-5; 9 bases line up with TRBD1. The CDR3 consists of 14 residues. Germline V CDR1 and CDR2: SGHRS, YFSETQ. Unmatched junction bases numbered 1, after V lost 3 bases and J lost 1 base. CDR3 bases: TGCGCCAGCAGCTGGGGACAGGGCCAAGAGACCCAGTACTTC. The encoded protein is CASSWGQGQETQYF.

The CDR3 DNA follows: TGTGCCAGCAGTGAGGACAGGGGGCAGACAGATACGCAGTATTTT. Amino acids: CASSEDRGQTDTQYF. The V and J genes are TRBV28 and TRBJ2-3; 11 positions match TRBD1. The CDR3 is 15 amino acids. Germline assignment: CDR1 MDHEN and CDR2 SYDVKM. V lost 5 bases, J lost 3 bases, and 4 bases stayed unmatched. The variable domain in full, with the rest retrieved from reference TRBV28 and TRBJ2-3, is DVKVTQSSRYLVKRTGEKVFLECVQDMDHENMFWYRQDPGLGLRLIYFSYDVKMKEKGDIPEGYSVSREKKERFSLILESASTNQTSMYLCASSEDRGQTDTQYFGPGTRLTVL.

This chain connects TRBV5-1 to TRBJ1-4; D is possibly TRBD1 (6 bases). Germline lookup yields CDR1 SGHRS and CDR2 YFSETQ. There are 15 residues in the CDR3. The ends were cut back, 4 bases at V and 0 bases at J, with 10 bases in the middle. The chain's CDR3 is CASSTGHATNEKLFF. CDR3 in DNA: TGCGCCAGCAGCACGGGACATGCAACTAATGAAAAACTGTTTTTT.

This clone was counted a few times. The chain links TRBV28 to TRBJ2-7; 7 bases agree with TRBD1. V lost 8 bases and J lost 5; bases outside the gene matches: 6. This CDR3 comprises 12 residues. In germline, CDR1 is MDHEN, CDR2 SYDVKM. For the CDR3, the DNA is TGTGCCAGCGGGGACAGTCTTCACGAGCAGTACTTC. Residues: CASGDSLHEQYF.